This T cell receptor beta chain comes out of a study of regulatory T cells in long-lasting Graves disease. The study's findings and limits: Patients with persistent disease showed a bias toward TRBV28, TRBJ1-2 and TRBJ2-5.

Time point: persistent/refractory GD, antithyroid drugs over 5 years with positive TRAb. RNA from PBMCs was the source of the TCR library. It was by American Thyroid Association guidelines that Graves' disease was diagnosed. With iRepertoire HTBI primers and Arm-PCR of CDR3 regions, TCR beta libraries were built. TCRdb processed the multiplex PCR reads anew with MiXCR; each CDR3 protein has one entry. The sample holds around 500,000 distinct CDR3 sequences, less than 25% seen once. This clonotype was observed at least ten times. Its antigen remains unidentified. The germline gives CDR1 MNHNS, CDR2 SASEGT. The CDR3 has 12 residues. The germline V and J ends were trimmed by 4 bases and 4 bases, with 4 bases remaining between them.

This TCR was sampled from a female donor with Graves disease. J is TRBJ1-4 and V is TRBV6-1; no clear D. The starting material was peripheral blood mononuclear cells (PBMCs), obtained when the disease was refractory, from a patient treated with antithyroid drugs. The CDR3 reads CASSGINEKLFF. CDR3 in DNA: TGTGCCAGCAGTGGGATTAATGAAAAACTGTTTTTT.